The T cell receptor beta chain under discussion was sequenced for a study of T-cell memory formation after mild COVID-19. After 5'RACE with constant-segment primers, TCR alpha and TCR beta cDNA libraries carrying sample barcodes and UMIs were obtained. Using its own MiXCR run on the 5' RACE reads, TCRdb lists one record per CDR3 protein. Here the sample spans 90,000 to 120,000 distinct CDR3 sequences, 13% to 15% being singletons. Trimming cost V 1 base and J 1 base, with 10 bases left between them. Germline CDR1 SGHNT, CDR2 YYREEE (reference sequence). The CDR3 is 15 amino acids. The chain has TRBV5-4 and TRBJ2-3; D tentatively fits TRBD1 or TRBD2 (5 bases each). The clonotype was recovered from a man younger than 30 who had mild COVID-19 (a few samples of this study predate the infection). Cell type and time point are not known. Sequencing input: PBMCs or a T cell subset sorted from them (not recorded which). Here the CDR3 reads CASSLIGAGTDTQYF. CDR3 bases: TGTGCCAGCAGCTTGATCGGGGCAGGCACAGATACGCAGTATTTT.